Sequencing of this TCR beta chain was carried out in a study of early T cells in non-severe SARS-CoV-2 infection. The CDR3 runs to 19 residues. Germline V gene lookup returns CDR1 LGHNA and CDR2 YNFKEQ. J gave up 1 base and V 0 bases, and 9 bases lay outside the gene matches. TCRdb re-analysed the 5' RACE reads in MiXCR, keeping a single row per CDR3 protein. The table lists 60,000 or so distinct CDR3 sequences, over 9.5% of them singletons. Relative to its sample, this clonotype is medium-sized. This sequence was found in an adult who was a healthcare worker with PCR-confirmed SARS-CoV-2 infection or an uninfected control (not recorded which). Input material: whole blood. This chain joins TRBV4-2 and TRBJ2-2, with 9 positions matching TRBD2. The CDR3 DNA follows: TGTGCCAGCAGCCAAGATCAGGCTAGCGGGAATCTGAACACCGGGGAGCTGTTTTTT. Amino acid sequence: CASSQDQASGNLNTGELFF.